This T cell receptor beta chain originates from a study of control samples from healthy donors and cancer patients. The CDR3 sequence is 16 residues long. The V and J ends lost 6 bases and 10 bases respectively, with 22 bases between them. Germline CDR1 MNHEY, CDR2 SVGEGT. TCRdb keeps only in-frame clones here, not all; method: immunoSEQ multiplex PCR. This table has about 80,000 clones, around 83% appearing once. This clone was recorded at least ten times. This clonotype originated in a man aged 60-69 years with head and neck cancer. The material sequenced was PBMCs. The V gene is TRBV6-2 or TRBV6-3, the J gene TRBJ1-6; D might be TRBD1 (6 bases). The CDR3 spells CASSVTGQGIVSPLHF. CDR3 bases: TGTGCCAGCAGCGTCACAGGGCAGGGGATCGTATCACCCCTCCACTTT.